The subject of this entry is one T cell receptor beta chain. Antigen: not known. These data are taken from a study of OX40 agonist ivuxolimab in advanced cancers. About the research overall: Dose-escalation cases comprised hepatocellular carcinoma, melanoma, renal cell or head and neck cancer. Males comprised approximately 81% of the group, whose mean age was approximately 60 years (range 23 to 79). General observations from the study: Near-lowest levels of clonal expansion characterized partial responders at 0.1-3.0 mg/kg.

The CDR3 covers 14 residues. V shed 4 bases and J shed 4 bases, with 10 bases lying between them. From germline, CDR1 is SNHLY and CDR2 FYNNEI. The table came from immunoSEQ multiplex PCR; TCRdb's copy has only in-frame clones and leaves some out. Among some 60,000 clones, about four fifths were seen once, and the ten largest hold about 4.8%. This specimen consisted of CD4+ or CD8+ T cells sorted from blood, obtained in a trial of the OX40 agonist ivuxolimab. The rearrangement joins TRBV2 to TRBJ2-2, with D perhaps matching TRBD2 (6 bases). This clonotype originated in an adult with an advanced solid tumor such as melanoma, head and neck, liver or kidney cancer. CDR3 amino acids: CASSATGLTGELFF. The CDR3 nucleotides read TGTGCCAGCAGTGCTACGGGACTCACCGGGGAGCTGTTTTTT.